Below are 31 T cell receptor beta chains sequenced from a single sample in a study of a mutant IDH1 vaccine in newly diagnosed glioma. Noted time point: week 5, during vaccination. Mutant IDH1 20-mer peptide, at 300 ug, made up each vaccine dose, with topical imiquimod. Method: immunoSEQ multiplex PCR; TCRdb's copy keeps in-frame clones and lacks some. Of roughly 50,000 clones listed, roughly 80% were seen once; the top ten hold approximately 3.3%. Which antigens these TCRs recognize remains unknown. The specimen comprised PBMCs, sampled from a glioma patient whose treatment included an IDH1 peptide vaccine. These receptors were taken from a woman under 30 with glioma. Some clones in this sample may be carry-over from other donors' samples.

This chain uses TRBV7-2 with TRBJ2-7, with D perhaps given as TRBD1 or TRBD2 (5 bases each). Germline assignment: CDR1 SGHTA and CDR2 FQGNSA. CDR3 size: 14 residues. Trimming shortened V by 5 bases and J by 2 bases, and 13 bases separated the two germline ends. In nucleotides, the CDR3 is TGTGCCAGCAGCCTGGTGGGGGAAACCTACGAGCAGTACTTC. This gives the protein CASSLVGETYEQYF. Based on the CDR3 plus reference TRBV7-2 and TRBJ2-7, the full variable domain is GAGVSQSPSNKVTEKGKDVELRCDPISGHTALYWYRQSLGQGLEFLIYFQGNSAPDKSGLPSDRFSAERTGGSVSTLTIQRTQQEDSAVYLCASSLVGETYEQYFGPGTRLTVT.

The V and J genes are TRBV6-1 and TRBJ2-6, with D maybe TRBD1 (6 bases). Per the germline V gene, CDR1 is MNHNS and CDR2 is SASEGT. Trimming pared 5 bases from V and 0 bases from J, leaving 8 bases between. The CDR3 is 15 residues long. In nucleotides, the CDR3 is TGTGCCAGCAGTACAGGGAACTCTGGGGCCAACGTCCTGACTTTC. Encoded protein: CASSTGNSGANVLTF.

This rearrangement joins TRBV11-3 to TRBJ1-1; no definite D call. Germline CDR1 reads SGHNT; CDR2 reads YENEEA. The CDR3 covers 16 residues. V shed 0 bases and J shed 4 bases, with 15 bases lying between them. CDR3 bases: TGTGCCAGCAGCTTAGATCCCGCGGTTCGTATCACTGAAGCTTTCTTT. Translating gives CASSLDPAVRITEAFF.

The chain employs TRBV5-6 and TRBJ2-3; 12 bases match TRBD2. The CDR3 has 14 amino acids. In germline, CDR1 is SGHDT, CDR2 YYEEEE. J was trimmed by 10 bases and V by 2 bases; bases with no gene match: 5. The CDR3 protein is CASSFDLAGGAQYF. The DNA of the CDR3 is TGTGCCAGCAGCTTTGACCTAGCGGGAGGGGCGCAGTATTTT. Complete variable domain (other parts from reference TRBV5-6 and TRBJ2-3): DAGVTQSPTHLIKTRGQQVTLRCSPKSGHDTVSWYQQALGQGPQFIFQYYEEEERQRGNFPDRFSGHQFPNYSSELNVNALLLGDSALYLCASSFDLAGGAQYFGPGTRLTVL.

Here the CDR3 reads CASSDSRAWFGNTIYF. The CDR3 nucleotides read TGTGCCAGCAGTGATTCGCGGGCCTGGTTTGGAAACACCATATATTTT. The rearrangement uses TRBV6-1 and TRBJ1-3, with D unclear. The CDR3 is 16 residues long. The V end lost 3 bases, the J end lost 3 bases, and 15 bases lay between the germline ends. Germline values: CDR1 MNHNS, CDR2 SASEGT.

CDR3 in amino acids: CASQTGIATNEKLFF. Written as DNA, the CDR3 is TGTGCCAGCCAAACTGGAATTGCAACTAATGAAAAACTGTTTTTT. V gene TRBV7-8 combines with J gene TRBJ1-4, with D unresolved. The V end lost 8 bases, the J end lost 0 bases, and 13 bases lay between the germline ends. The CDR3 is 15 residues long. The germline V gene encodes CDR1 SGHVS and CDR2 FQNEAQ.

The V call is TRBV27, the J call TRBJ1-5; D not resolved. Trimming left V 3 bases short and J 4 bases short, with 10 bases between. In germline, CDR1 is MNHEY, CDR2 SMNVEV (reference sequence). This CDR3 has 14 residues. CDR3 residues: CASSLRLSNQPQHF. Written as DNA, the CDR3 is TGTGCCAGCAGTTTGAGGCTGTCGAATCAGCCCCAGCATTTT.

A word on this clone: The CDR3 end shows no conserved phenylalanine or tryptophan, and so a read error is likely. This chain links TRBV30 with TRBJ2-7; no firm D call. Germline V gene data show CDR1 as GTSNPN and CDR2 as SVGIG (reference sequence). The V gene lost 1 base and the J gene lost 4 bases, with 5 bases spanning the gap. The CDR3 extends over 11 amino acids. For the CDR3, the DNA is TGTGCCTGGAGTGAAACGTACGAGCAGTACCTC. Translating gives CAWSETYEQYL.

V usage is TRBV5-1 and J usage is TRBJ2-7; 11 nucleotides line up with TRBD2. Germline-derived CDR1 and CDR2 are SGHRS and YFSETQ. J was trimmed by 1 base and V by 4 bases; bases with no gene match: 7. The CDR3 runs 16 residues. The CDR3 sequence is CASSPGASGRSYEQYF. The CDR3 bases are TGCGCCAGCAGCCCGGGTGCTAGCGGGAGGTCCTACGAGCAGTACTTC.

The chain uses TRBV11-2 and TRBJ1-3, with D uncertain. Trimming shortened V by 3 bases and J by 8 bases, and 14 bases separated the two germline ends. The germline V gene has CDR1 SGHAT and CDR2 FQNNGV. The CDR3 is made up of 14 amino acids. The CDR3 coding sequence is TGTGCCAGCAGCTTTAAGCAACACGCGGACACCATATATTTT. It specifies CASSFKQHADTIYF.

The rearrangement joins TRBV10-2 to TRBJ2-1; TRBD2 matches 8 bases. Germline CDR1 is WSHSY and CDR2 is SAAADI. With 4 bases clipped from V and 6 bases from J, the junction kept 8 bases outside the gene matches. CDR3 length equals 15 residues. The DNA of the CDR3 is TGCGCCAGCAGTGTGGCGAGCGGGAGATCCAATGAGCAGTTCTTC. Encoded protein: CASSVASGRSNEQFF.

This clone was found a few times. The chain combines TRBV2 with TRBJ2-7; TRBD2 is a possible D gene (5 bases). The CDR3 extends over 13 amino acids. V was pared by 2 bases and J by 5 bases, with 10 bases between. The germline gives CDR1 SNHLY, CDR2 FYNNEI. In DNA form, the CDR3 reads TGTGCCAGCAGTGAACGGGGAATCAACGAGCAGTACTTC. Encoded protein: CASSERGINEQYF.

The V gene is TRBV7-9, the J gene TRBJ2-5; 8 positions agree with TRBD1. The germline CDR1 and CDR2 sequences are SEHNR and FQNEAQ (reference sequence). Trimming cost V 5 bases and J 5 bases; bases outside gene matches: 10. This CDR3 has 15 residues. CDR3 DNA sequence: TGTGCCAGCAGCCCAGGGGGCATCTCCCGGGAGACCCAGTACTTC. Protein sequence: CASSPGGISRETQYF.

This chain uses TRBV4-2 with TRBJ2-1; 8 bases line up with TRBD2. V trimming: 1 base; J trimming: 2 bases; junction bases outside the gene matches: 4. The CDR3 consists of 16 residues. Germline CDR1 and CDR2: LGHNA and YNFKEQ. The CDR3 nucleotides read TGTGCCAGCAGCCAAGTCGGCGGGGGGCCCTACAATGAGCAGTTCTTC. Amino acid sequence: CASSQVGGGPYNEQFF.

This sequence joins TRBV5-1 and TRBJ2-7, with TRBD1 identical over 7 bases. J lost 2 bases, V lost 4 bases, and 9 bases had no gene match. Germline V gene lookup returns CDR1 SGHRS and CDR2 YFSETQ. The CDR3 is 15 amino acids. The chain's CDR3 is CASSPGQSLTYEQYF. The DNA for the CDR3 is TGCGCCAGCAGCCCGGGACAGAGCCTTACCTACGAGCAGTACTTC.

The V call is TRBV18, the J call TRBJ1-5; D perhaps matches TRBD1 (5 bases). This CDR3 is 17 amino acids long. V was pared by 1 base and J by 2 bases, with 15 bases between. Germline V gene lookup returns CDR1 KGHSH and CDR2 LQKENI. CDR3 sequence (DNA): TGTGCCAGCTCACCACTTACGGGGACCTCTGGCAATCAGCCCCAGCATTTT. Amino acid sequence: CASSPLTGTSGNQPQHF.

V and J are TRBV4-2 and TRBJ1-1; D perhaps matches TRBD1 (5 bases). The CDR3 has 15 residues. CDR1 and CDR2 (germline): LGHNA, YNFKEQ. Between the trimmed V and J ends, which lost 4 bases and 1 base, there was a span of 13 bases. The DNA of the CDR3 is TGTGCCAGCAGCCGATATTCAACAGGGAACACTGAAGCTTTCTTT. Translation gives CASSRYSTGNTEAFF.

This sequence joins TRBV29-1 and TRBJ1-1; TRBD1 might be the D (5 bases). This CDR3 contains 13 residues. CDR1 and CDR2 from the germline V gene are SQVTM and ANQGSEA. V was shortened by 6 bases and J by 7 bases, with 18 bases between the two germline ends. This CDR3 is CSVPATGRGEAFF. In nucleotides, the CDR3 is TGCAGCGTCCCTGCGACGGGGAGGGGTGAAGCTTTCTTT. Full variable domain (outside the CDR3, taken from reference TRBV29-1 and TRBJ1-1): SAVISQKPSRDICQRGTSLTIQCQVDSQVTMMFWYRQQPGQSLTLIATANQGSEATYESGFVIDKFPISRPNLTFSTLTVSNMSPEDSSIYLCSVPATGRGEAFFGQGTRLTVV.

This chain joins TRBV10-3 and TRBJ2-5, with a tentative D call TRBD2 (6 bases). Germline CDR1 reads ENHRY; CDR2 reads SYGVKD. The CDR3 sequence is 14 residues long. V shed 3 bases and J shed 1 base, with 9 bases lying between them. This CDR3 is CAISEGGLQETQYF. The CDR3 nucleotides are TGTGCCATCAGTGAAGGAGGGCTCCAAGAGACCCAGTACTTC.

Concerning this clone: Relative to the germline gene, one junction end is altered; a read error may explain this. The chain uses TRBV6-7 and TRBJ1-1; maybe TRBD1 (6 bases). TRBV6-7 is sorted into the ORF group, with uncertain function. The CDR3 is 14 residues long. Here the CDR3 DNA reads TGTGCCATCAGTTACCGAGGGGGAAACACTGAAGCTTTCTTT. Its protein is CAISYRGGNTEAFF.

The CDR3 region is CASSFGLTTEAFF. In DNA, the CDR3 is TGCGCCAGCAGCTTCGGGTTAACCACTGAAGCTTTCTTT. The rearrangement links TRBV5-1 to TRBJ1-1; no definite D call. V shed 2 bases and J shed 4 bases, with 9 bases lying between them. Germline V gene data show CDR1 as SGHRS and CDR2 as YFSETQ. The CDR3 consists of 13 residues.

This chain uses TRBV9 with TRBJ2-1, with D possibly matching TRBD2 (6 bases). Germline V gene sequence: CDR1 SGDLS, CDR2 YYNGEE. There are 18 residues in the CDR3. The germline V and J ends were trimmed by 0 bases and 3 bases, with 19 bases remaining between them. The CDR3 is CASSVAPQTSFVYNEQFF. DNA of the CDR3: TGTGCCAGCAGCGTAGCTCCTCAGACTAGTTTCGTCTACAATGAGCAGTTCTTC.

The chain carries TRBV2 and TRBJ2-1; D is perhaps TRBD2 (6 bases). The CDR3 sequence is 10 residues long. The germline V gene encodes CDR1 SNHLY and CDR2 FYNNEI. The ends were cut back, 9 bases at V and 7 bases at J, with 7 bases in the middle. DNA of the CDR3: TGTGCCAGTGGAGGGAATGAGCAGTTCTTC. It codes for CASGGNEQFF.

This rearrangement joins TRBV5-4 to TRBJ2-5; 10 nucleotides line up with TRBD2. The length of the CDR3 is 13 residues. The germline gives CDR1 SGHNT, CDR2 YYREEE (reference sequence). V was clipped by 4 bases and J by 4 bases; unmatched bases: 1. CDR3 region: CASSQRGGETQYF. CDR3 coding DNA: TGTGCCAGCAGCCAGCGGGGGGGAGAGACCCAGTACTTC.

This chain connects TRBV7-6 to TRBJ2-3; no clear D. V lost 5 bases, J lost 4 bases, and 7 bases lay in between. This CDR3 comprises 12 residues. Germline CDR1 SGHVS, CDR2 FNYEAQ. The CDR3 DNA reads as TGTGCCAGCAGCCCGAGTCCAGATACGCAGTATTTT. Residues: CASSPSPDTQYF.

The chain recombines TRBV14 with TRBJ2-2, with 8 bases fitting TRBD2. This CDR3 has 16 amino acids. Trimming took 2 bases from V and 4 from J; bases not matched to a gene: 6. From germline, CDR1 is SGHDN and CDR2 FVKESK. The CDR3 region has the DNA TGTGCCAGCAGCCAATACAGCGGGAGAACCACCGGGGAGCTGTTTTTT. Translated, it gives CASSQYSGRTTGELFF.

The chain combines TRBV5-1 with TRBJ1-1, with no clear D. The V gene lost 3 bases and the J gene lost 7 bases, with 10 bases spanning the gap. Germline V gene lookup returns CDR1 SGHRS and CDR2 YFSETQ. The CDR3 is 12 residues long. CDR3 in DNA: TGCGCCAGCAGCTGGGAGGTGGGTGAAGCTTTCTTT. Its translation is CASSWEVGEAFF. Looking up the rest from reference TRBV5-1 and TRBJ1-1 gives the full variable domain: KAGVTQTPRYLIKTRGQQVTLSCSPISGHRSVSWYQQTPGQGLQFLFEYFSETQRNKGNFPGRFSGRQFSNSRSEMNVSTLELGDSALYLCASSWEVGEAFFGQGTRLTVV.

The sample holds a few counts of this clone. The rearrangement links TRBV30 to TRBJ1-5, with D maybe TRBD1 (5 bases). The CDR3 consists of 13 residues. V lost 1 base, J lost 4 bases, and 8 bases lay in between. The germline CDR1 and CDR2 sequences are GTSNPN and SVGIG (reference sequence). CDR3 DNA sequence: TGTGCCTGGAGTGGGCAGGGTAATCAGCCCCAGCATTTT. The encoded protein is CAWSGQGNQPQHF.

This CDR3 is CASSSSGGNTEAFF. CDR3 coding DNA: TGTGCCAGCAGTTCGTCAGGGGGGAACACTGAAGCTTTCTTT. The chain has TRBV6-5 and TRBJ1-1; 7 bases agree with TRBD1. Germline V gene data show CDR1 as MNHEY and CDR2 as SVGAGI. Germline trimming cut 4 bases from V and 1 base from J; bases unmatched to any gene: 3. The CDR3 length is 14 residues.

The chain joins TRBV7-7 to TRBJ2-2, with 7 bases lining up with TRBD2. Unmatched junction bases numbered 11, after V lost 2 bases and J lost 2 bases. The CDR3 contains 18 residues. Germline CDR1 SSHAT, CDR2 FNYEAQ (reference sequence). Written as DNA, the CDR3 is TGTGCCAGCAGCTTACGTATGGGAGGGCGGGGCAACACCGGGGAGCTGTTTTTT. Translated, it gives CASSLRMGGRGNTGELFF. Filled out from reference TRBV7-7 and TRBJ2-2, the complete variable domain reads GAGVSQSPRYKVTKRGQDVTLRCDPISSHATLYWYQQALGQGPEFLTYFNYEAQPDKSGLPSDRFSAERPEGSISTLTIQRTEQRDSAMYRCASSLRMGGRGNTGELFFGEGSRLTVL.

The chain recombines TRBV13 with TRBJ2-7; 12 bases align to TRBD2. The CDR3 is 14 residues long. Losses at the gene ends were 4 bases for V and 4 bases for J; bases not matched to a gene: 2. Germline V gives CDR1 PRHDT, CDR2 FYEKMQ (reference sequence). The CDR3, as DNA: TGTGCCAGCAGCTCCGGGACTAGCGGGTACGAGCAGTACTTC. Its translation: CASSSGTSGYEQYF.